Shown below are 20 T cell receptor beta chains from a single sample sequenced in a study of OX40 agonist ivuxolimab in advanced cancers. Libraries were prepared by immunoSEQ multiplex PCR; TCRdb keeps only in-frame clonotypes and omits some of them. Of some 5,600 clones in the sample, 66% are singletons; the top ten hold roughly two thirds. The sample consisted of CD4+ or CD8+ T cells sorted from blood, taken in a trial of the OX40 agonist ivuxolimab. The receptors here all came from an adult with an advanced solid tumor such as melanoma, head and neck, liver or kidney cancer.

This chain links TRBV9 with TRBJ2-5; D gene unclear. V gave up 0 bases and J gave up 5 bases, with 5 bases separating them. Germline-derived CDR1 and CDR2 are SGDLS and YYNGEE. The CDR3 is 12 amino acids. CDR3 nucleotide sequence: TGTGCCAGCAGCGTAGGTTTGGAGACCCAGTACTTC. Translation: CASSVGLETQYF.

This clone was seen ten or more times. DNA of the CDR3: TGTGCCAGCAGCGTAGTTGGGAGCGGGAGGGGCGAGCAGTACTTC. Its protein is CASSVVGSGRGEQYF. This chain links TRBV9 with TRBJ2-7; 10 bases are shared with TRBD2. The ends lost 0 bases at V and 6 bases at J; junction bases unmatched: 6. Germline-derived CDR1 and CDR2 are SGDLS and YYNGEE. CDR3 size: 15 residues. Full variable domain (remainder filled in from reference TRBV9 and TRBJ2-7): DSGVTQTPKHLITATGQRVTLRCSPRSGDLSVYWYQQSLDQGLQFLIQYYNGEERAKGNILERFSAQQFPDLHSELNLSSLELGDSALYFCASSVVGSGRGEQYFGPGTRLTVT.

This sequence joins TRBV6-5 and TRBJ1-1, with 11 positions matching TRBD1. With 4 bases clipped from V and 4 bases from J, the junction kept 2 bases outside the gene matches. CDR1 is MNHEY and CDR2 is SVGAGI in the germline V gene. The CDR3 spans 14 residues. CDR3 DNA sequence: TGTGCCAGCAGTTGGACAGGGGGCGTCACTGAAGCTTTCTTT. Translating gives CASSWTGGVTEAFF.

The chain has TRBV2 and TRBJ2-7; D not resolved. CDR3 length: 16 amino acids. The V gene lost 2 bases and the J gene lost 0 bases, with 14 bases spanning the gap. CDR1 is SNHLY and CDR2 is FYNNEI in the germline V gene. CDR3 DNA: TGTGCCAGCAGTGAATTCACGGCGGCCAGCTCCTACGAGCAGTACTTC. Translation: CASSEFTAASSYEQYF.

The genes are TRBV7-9 and TRBJ2-7; D call uncertain. V was cut by 4 bases and J by 2 bases, with 6 bases left in between. The CDR3 is 12 residues long. CDR1 and CDR2 from the germline V gene are SEHNR and FQNEAQ (reference sequence). The CDR3 spells CASSSMAYEQYF. In DNA form, the CDR3 reads TGTGCCAGCAGCTCCATGGCCTACGAGCAGTACTTC.

By frequency in the sample, this clone is medium-sized. This sequence joins TRBV29-1 and TRBJ2-1; 10 positions agree with TRBD2. The germline V gene encodes CDR1 SQVTM and CDR2 ANQGSEA. The CDR3 runs 17 residues. V was pared by 1 base and J by 0 bases, with 6 bases of the junction left unmatched. The CDR3 loop is CSVEGLAGANSYNEQFF. The DNA of the CDR3 is TGCAGCGTTGAAGGTCTAGCGGGGGCAAACTCCTACAATGAGCAGTTCTTC.

The chain recombines TRBV2 with TRBJ1-5; a possible D gene is TRBD1 (6 bases). The CDR3 spans 14 residues. The germline gives CDR1 SNHLY, CDR2 FYNNEI. Trimming cost V 5 bases and J 12 bases, with 20 bases left between them. The CDR3 DNA follows: TGTGCCAGCAGTTCAGGGGTCCCGGAATTGAGCCAGCATTTT. Residues: CASSSGVPELSQHF.

This chain uses TRBV2 with TRBJ1-1; weak D call: TRBD1 (5 bases). This CDR3 contains 13 residues. Germline V gene sequence: CDR1 SNHLY, CDR2 FYNNEI. V lost 5 bases, J lost 0 bases, and 7 bases lay in between. The CDR3 reads CASSRGLNTEAFF. The CDR3 coding sequence is TGTGCCAGCAGTAGGGGCCTGAACACTGAAGCTTTCTTT.

This clone has just a few counts. As DNA, the CDR3 is TGTGCCAGCAGTGAGGCGACGGGGGGATATCAGCCCCAGCATTTT. This gives the protein CASSEATGGYQPQHF. This chain joins TRBV6-1 and TRBJ1-5; maybe TRBD1 (5 bases). The CDR3 contains 15 residues. Germline CDR1 MNHNS, CDR2 SASEGT. V lost 3 bases and J lost 5, with 14 bases in between.

V gene TRBV5-1 combines with J gene TRBJ2-2; 7 nucleotides match TRBD1. CDR1 SGHRS and CDR2 YFSETQ come from the germline V gene. This CDR3 has 11 residues. The CDR3 bases are TGCTCCTCAAGGGGGCCCGGGGAGCTGTTTTTT. Amino acid sequence: CSSRGPGELFF.

V and J are TRBV5-6 and TRBJ1-1; D remains ambiguous. Germline CDR1 and CDR2: SGHDT and YYEEEE. This CDR3 has 13 amino acids. V was clipped by 0 bases and J by 1 base, with 4 bases between them. Here the CDR3 reads CASSLGRNTEAFF. Here the CDR3 DNA reads TGTGCCAGCAGCTTGGGCAGGAACACTGAAGCTTTCTTT.

In its sample, this clone was seen once. The V and J genes are TRBV5-1 and TRBJ1-1, with unresolved D. There are 15 residues in the CDR3. V lost 4 bases and J lost 7, with 20 bases in between. Germline CDR1 is SGHRS and CDR2 is YFSETQ. CDR3 nucleotide sequence: TGCGCCAGCAGCCCGGGGATGACCACTACGATTGAAGCTTTCTTT. It encodes CASSPGMTTTIEAFF.

The V call is TRBV5-6, the J call TRBJ2-2; tentative D call: TRBD2 (5 bases). This CDR3 has 15 residues. V was pared by 1 base and J by 3 bases, with 10 bases between. The V gene's germline CDR1 is SGHDT and CDR2 YYEEEE. CDR3 in amino acids: CASSLWGVYTGELFF. For the CDR3, the DNA is TGTGCCAGCAGCTTGTGGGGAGTCTACACCGGGGAGCTGTTTTTT.

V gene TRBV14 combines with J gene TRBJ1-2; no clear D gene. V was clipped by 0 bases and J by 4 bases, with 12 bases between them. Looked up from germline, CDR1 is SGHDN and CDR2 is FVKESK. CDR3 length: 15 amino acids. Here the CDR3 DNA reads TGTGCCAGCAGCCAAGATCCTCGGGGAACCTATGGCTACACCTTC. Amino acids: CASSQDPRGTYGYTF.

This chain joins TRBV7-9 and TRBJ2-7, with D perhaps matching TRBD2 (5 bases). V lost 5 bases and J lost 1, with 9 bases in between. CDR3 length: 13 amino acids. The germline V gene encodes CDR1 SEHNR and CDR2 FQNEAQ (reference sequence). DNA of the CDR3: TGTGCCAGCAGCCCGAGGGTTTCCTACGAGCAGTACTTC. This codes for CASSPRVSYEQYF.

As concerns this clone: A far larger clone lies a single base away; this is likely a read error. V and J are TRBV28 and TRBJ1-1, with D hard to call. Germline CDR1 and CDR2: MDHEN and SYDVKM. The CDR3 sequence is 13 residues long. CDR3: CASSPQRNTEAFF. In nucleotides, the CDR3 is TGCGCCAGCAGCCCTCAGAGGAACACTGAAGCTTTCTTT.

The chain recombines TRBV11-2 with TRBJ2-7; no definite D call. The CDR3 extends over 11 amino acids. With 8 bases removed from V and 4 bases from J, the gap between germline ends came to 9 bases. CDR1 SGHAT and CDR2 FQNNGV come from the germline V gene. DNA for the CDR3: TGTGCCAGCGAAACGGCTTACGAGCAGTACTTC. This codes for CASETAYEQYF.

This chain uses TRBV6-1 with TRBJ1-2, with 8 bases matching TRBD1. The V and J ends lost 6 bases and 6 bases, in that order; junction bases with no gene match: 9. CDR1 and CDR2 from the germline V gene are MNHNS and SASEGT. This CDR3 contains 14 residues. CDR3 bases: TGTGCCAGCAGACTCGGACAGGGTTGGGATGGCTACACCTTC. This translates into CASRLGQGWDGYTF.

The chain couples TRBV2 to TRBJ2-7; TRBD1 is a possible D gene (5 bases). The CDR3 covers 15 residues. Germline loops: CDR1 SNHLY, CDR2 FYNNEI. V was cut by 8 bases and J by 5 bases, with 22 bases left in between. The CDR3 region has the DNA TGTGCCAGCGGCGCAGAGTCGGGCAGGGCCCACGAGCAGTACTTC. Its protein is CASGAESGRAHEQYF.

About this clone: At one end the junction does not follow the germline gene, possibly because of a read error. The chain carries TRBV19 and TRBJ1-5, with D uncertain. CDR3 size: 14 residues. Germline lookup yields CDR1 LNHDA and CDR2 SQIVND (reference sequence). The CDR3 nucleotides read TGTGCCAGTAGTCTAGACTATAGCAATCAGCCCCAGCATTTT. This translates into CASSLDYSNQPQHF.